This is a list of T cell receptor beta chains from one sample in a study of OX40 agonist ivuxolimab in advanced cancers. This table comes from immunoSEQ multiplex PCR, and its TCRdb copy is limited to in-frame clones, with some not included. The data hold approximately 44,000 clones, with roughly 80% observed a single time. The input for sequencing was CD4+ or CD8+ T cells sorted from blood, taken in a trial of the OX40 agonist ivuxolimab. These TCRs come from an adult with an advanced solid tumor such as melanoma, head and neck, liver or kidney cancer. CDR3s leave out the opening cysteine and the closing phenylalanine or tryptophan. Each record gives: clone size, V gene, CDR3 length, J gene, CDR3 protein. Clone size appears in some rows only: once, few, many, or a class for an expanded clone.

once	TRBV28	13	TRBJ1-6	ASSLSGTGDSPLH
few	TRBV2	13	TRBJ2-1	ASRLLAGEINEQF
.	TRBV5-4	12	TRBJ2-7	ASSSKRGTYEQY
once	TRBV7-2	13	TRBJ2-5	ASSLGQGGRETQY
.	TRBV27	13	TRBJ2-7	ASSSPGTGPYEQY
.	TRBV14	14	TRBJ2-7	ASSQDLVAGMHEQY
.	TRBV5-1	12	TRBJ2-1	ASSLGTGVNEQF
.	TRBV28	13	TRBJ2-1	ASTRPGLAGNEQF
.	TRBV19	11	TRBJ2-3	ASIPNGRDTQY
.	TRBV5-4	12	TRBJ2-7	ASTQSESDYEQY
.	TRBV28	14	TRBJ2-4	ASSMTGGLAKNIQY
few	TRBV11-2	13	TRBJ2-3	ASSGQSGWTDTQY
.	TRBV28	13	TRBJ2-1	ATKSGRAFYNEQF
.	TRBV28	13	TRBJ2-5	ASSLVGRFQETQY
.	TRBV27	12	TRBJ2-5	ASSFDRVQETQY
.	TRBV25-1	15	TRBJ2-2	ASSEFSLTGNPGELF
.	TRBV25-1	11	TRBJ2-3	ATFSGGGDTQY
.	TRBV5-1	13	TRBJ1-5	ASSLEAGSNQPQH
.	TRBV28	10	TRBJ1-2	AIQGGYYGYT
.	TRBV2	12	TRBJ1-1	ASSTRQGSTEAF
few	TRBV28	13	TRBJ1-2	ASSLRPLGSYGYT
.	TRBV30	14	TRBJ2-5	AWSAGIGGNQETQY
few	TRBV4-1	13	TRBJ1-5	ASSLSEGTGGPQH
.	TRBV18	14	TRBJ1-2	ASSPPNTESAAGYT
.	TRBV5-1	11	TRBJ2-1	ASSLVGYNEQF
.	TRBV7-9	12	TRBJ2-3	ASSLTGGADTQY
.	TRBV6-6	11	TRBJ1-1	ASNWDRGVEAF
.	TRBV9	11	TRBJ1-1	ASSPGMSTEAF
.	TRBV7-2	14	TRBJ2-3	ASSLGGTSGTDTQY
.	TRBV5-4	13	TRBJ2-3	ASSLNPGDTDTQY
.	TRBV7-9	14	TRBJ2-2	ASSTHRVGTTGELF
.	TRBV19	12	TRBJ2-3	ASRDRGRTDTQY
.	TRBV27	12	TRBJ2-3	ASSNRWGPDTQY
.	TRBV20-1	9	TRBJ2-3	SATGADTQY
few	TRBV29-1	8	TRBJ2-3	SVLTDTQY
.	TRBV20-1	9	TRBJ2-1	SARVWAQQF
.	TRBV6-5	12	TRBJ1-1	ASSRTSGNTEAF
few	TRBV5-1	10	TRBJ1-1	ASSLANTEAF
.	TRBV10-3	15	TRBJ1-5	AISEDGPGYSNQPQH
.	TRBV5-1	14	TRBJ2-5	ASSLVRGTPQETQY
.	TRBV28	10	TRBJ2-3	ASSLLGDTQY
once	TRBV18	14	TRBJ2-1	ASSPPLAGAYNEQF
.	TRBV28	14	TRBJ1-3	ASSLSDRRSGNTIY
.	TRBV29-1	9	TRBJ2-7	SVGQSYEQY
few	TRBV18	18	TRBJ1-1	ASSPPLAGGVMGLGTEAF
.	TRBV6-5	13	TRBJ2-1	ASSRDRSSYNEQF